Listed below are T cell receptor beta chains from one sample, sequenced in a study of blood T cell repertoires in COVID-19. The data were produced by immunoSEQ multiplex PCR, yet TCRdb's version contains in-frame clones alone and is incomplete. The table has 300,000 to 350,000 clones, over 80% seen once; the top ten hold 5%. The specimen sequenced was PBMCs or T cells enriched from blood (not recorded which). The receptors come from a man aged 30 to 39 who had recovered from COVID-19. The CDR3 runs from the conserved cysteine through the conserved F or W. A D gene is named only where the DNA matches it firmly. Clone sizes are given selectively: once, few, many, or a class where the clone is expanded.

V gene	clone size	D gene	J gene	CDR3 DNA	CDR3 protein
TRBV10-1	NA	TRBD2	TRBJ2-3	TGCGCCAGCAGCGCCTTCCTAGCGGGGAACACAGATACGCAGTATTTT	CASSAFLAGNTDTQYF
TRBV3-1/TRBV3-2	NA	TRBD1	TRBJ2-5	TGTGCCAGCACCCAGACGACAGGGGGCAAAGAGACCCAGTACTTC	CASTQTTGGKETQYF
TRBV5-1	once	NA	TRBJ1-2	TGCGCCAGCAGCGACCGGGACAACAACTATGGCTACACCTTC	CASSDRDNNYGYTF
TRBV18	NA	NA	TRBJ1-2	TGTGCCAGCTCCCCCAACGGCAGGCCGACCTATGGCTACACCTTC	CASSPNGRPTYGYTF
TRBV28	NA	NA	TRBJ1-1	TGTGCCAGCAGTGTATCGGGCAGGGTAGGTACTTGGCACACTGAAGCTTTCTTT	CASSVSGRVGTWHTEAFF
TRBV5-1	NA	TRBD1	TRBJ1-2	TGCGCCAGCAGCACAGGGGACACCACAGACTATGGCTACACCTTC	CASSTGDTTDYGYTF
TRBV2	NA	NA	TRBJ1-1	TGTGCCAGCAGAGAGACAGGCGGAGGAAACACTGAAGCTTTCTTT	CASRETGGGNTEAFF
TRBV19	NA	TRBD1	TRBJ1-5	TGTGCCAGTAGTATGGGGACAGGGGTCAATCAGCCCCAGCATTTT	CASSMGTGVNQPQHF
TRBV3-1/TRBV3-2	NA	TRBD1	TRBJ1-1	TGTGCCAGCAGCTATCTCAGGGGGCGTGACACTGAAGCTTTCTTT	CASSYLRGRDTEAFF
TRBV5-1	NA	TRBD1	TRBJ1-2	TGCGCCAGCAGCCTAACGGGACAGGGGGTTGTGGATGGCTACACCTTC	CASSLTGQGVVDGYTF
TRBV6-5	once	TRBD1	TRBJ2-7	TGTGCCAGCAGGGTGATACAGGGGGAATCCTACGAGCAGTACTTC	CASRVIQGESYEQYF
TRBV20-1	NA	TRBD2	TRBJ2-3	TGCAGTGCTAGTAGCGGACTAGCGGGGGGTGCTTCCACAGATACGCAGTATTTT	CSASSGLAGGASTDTQYF
TRBV5-6	NA	NA	TRBJ1-2	TGTGCCAGCAGGTTGACGGGGGGTTATGGCTACACCTTC	CASRLTGGYGYTF
TRBV19	few	TRBD1	TRBJ1-2	TGTGCCAGTAGTAACTACAGGGGATTGAACTATGGCTACACCTTC	CASSNYRGLNYGYTF
TRBV7-8	NA	NA	TRBJ2-3	TGTGCCAGCAGCCCCCTGCCAGGAAGCACAGATACGCAGTATTTT	CASSPLPGSTDTQYF
TRBV6-5	NA	NA	TRBJ1-1	TGTGCCAGCAGTTACGCTCGCGGCGGCACTGAAGCTTTCTTT	CASSYARGGTEAFF
TRBV28	NA	TRBD1	TRBJ1-2	TGTGCCAGCAGTAGCTCGGACAGGGAAGGCTACACCTTC	CASSSSDREGYTF
TRBV28	NA	NA	TRBJ1-6	TGTGCCAGCAGTTCGCGGGGAACCTATAATTCACCCCTCCACTTT	CASSSRGTYNSPLHF
TRBV27	NA	NA	TRBJ1-6	TGTGCCAGCAGTTTAAGAGCAGGGTATTTCCGTTCACCCCTCCACTTT	CASSLRAGYFRSPLHF
TRBV5-6	NA	TRBD1	TRBJ1-4	TGTGCCAGCAGCTCCGGGGGACAGAATAATGAAAAACTGTTTTTT	CASSSGGQNNEKLFF
TRBV25-1	NA	NA	TRBJ2-7	TGTGCCAGCAGAGGACAGAGAGGATCCTACGAGCAGTACTTC	CASRGQRGSYEQYF
TRBV9	NA	TRBD1	TRBJ2-1	TGTGCCAGCAGCCCCTGGACAGGGGGCAGCAATGAGCAGTTCTTC	CASSPWTGGSNEQFF
TRBV24-1	NA	TRBD1	TRBJ2-5	TGTGCCACCAGTGATTTACCAGGGGGCGGCGGTCAAGAGACCCAGTACTTC	CATSDLPGGGGQETQYF
TRBV11-3	NA	NA	TRBJ2-3	TGTGCCAGCAGCTTAGGAGTTCGGGACACAGATACGCAGTATTTT	CASSLGVRDTDTQYF
TRBV27	NA	NA	TRBJ2-3	TGTGCCAGCAGTCTCCTCCCGGGGGTAGGCACAGATACGCAGTATTTT	CASSLLPGVGTDTQYF
TRBV5-6	NA	TRBD1	TRBJ2-5	TGTGCCAGCAGCTTGGCGTCAGGGGGCCGGGAGACCCAGTACTTC	CASSLASGGRETQYF
TRBV13	NA	NA	TRBJ2-1	TGTGCCAGCAGCTTAGGCCCGACAGTTGGAAATTACAATGAGCAGTTCTTC	CASSLGPTVGNYNEQFF
TRBV13	NA	NA	TRBJ1-2	TGTGCCAGCAGCTTAAACAGTGAGAACTATGGCTACACCTTC	CASSLNSENYGYTF
TRBV5-1	NA	NA	TRBJ1-2	TGCGCCAGCAGCTTGGGCGGGGGGCTTATCGATGGCTACACCTTC	CASSLGGGLIDGYTF
TRBV5-4	NA	NA	TRBJ1-1	TGTGCCAGCAGCTGGACCGGGAGAGGGACCAACACTGAAGCTTTCTTT	CASSWTGRGTNTEAFF
TRBV24-1	NA	TRBD1	TRBJ1-5	TGTGCCACCAGTGGCGGGACAGGGGAAGGGATTGGTGGCAATCAGCCCCAGCATTTT	CATSGGTGEGIGGNQPQHF